This T cell receptor beta chain was profiled in a study of CD8+ T cells in alopecia areata. Study results and limitations: Lesional scalp displayed greater clonality than normal scalp, most notably in alopecia totalis/universalis.

The germline V and J ends were trimmed by 5 bases and 0 bases, with 7 bases remaining between them. CDR3 length equals 13 residues. Germline V gives CDR1 LNHDA, CDR2 SQIVND (reference sequence). On this clone: Its specificity is not known.

RNA was isolated and reverse transcribed to cDNA, the sequencing template. Clones were read by immunoSEQ multiplex PCR, and TCRdb kept only the in-frame ones, dropping some. The sample consists of about 270,000 clones, 60% of them appearing once. The treatment is: oral pan-JAK inhibitor, 5-10 mg twice daily. The material was CD4+ T cells sorted from blood, obtained between weeks 51 and 54, from a patient treated with tofacitinib. The receptor comes from a human donor with alopecia areata. V usage is TRBV19 and J usage is TRBJ1-1; D not certain. The CDR3 is CASSSVVNTEAFF. CDR3 DNA sequence: TGTGCCAGTAGTTCGGTAGTGAACACTGAAGCTTTCTTT.